This TCR beta chain was retrieved from a study of T cell repertoires in cytomegalovirus infection. Overall study: Selection of CMV epitopes for the study included recently identified HLA-C-restricted and well-studied HLA-B-restricted ones. Indicated by public TCR beta signatures were CMV infection and matching HLA type. Study-level points and caveats: Identification of carriers of CMV plus the relevant HLA was achieved through cumulative public TCR beta family frequency. The study found HLA-C-restricted CMV-specific TCR beta clonotypes dominating the ex vivo response.

MiXCR, applied by TCRdb to the reads, yields one record per CDR3 protein. The sample includes hundreds of thousands of distinct CDR3 sequences, around 29% seen only once; the top ten take more than 12%. V gave up 6 bases and J gave up 1 base; unmatched junction bases: 8. Per germline, CDR1 KGHDR and CDR2 SFDVKD. The CDR3 has 17 residues. As for this clonotype: Antigen: not known.

The sample was cultured CD8+ T cells from PBMCs, taken from culture after CMV antigen stimulation. This sequence was found in a human donor in good health (CMV status not recorded). Some clones in this sample may be carry-over from other donors' samples. The V gene is TRBV24-1, the J gene TRBJ2-3, with 11 positions matching TRBD1. Here the CDR3 DNA reads TGTGCCACCAGTTCCTCAGGACAGGGGGCCGGCACAGATACGCAGTATTTT. Its protein product is CATSSSGQGAGTDTQYF.